This TCR beta chain was identified during a study of CD8 T cells in Susac syndrome (dated by TCRdb to the late 2010s). Study-wide context: Whether CD8+ T cell activation and differentiation in Susac syndrome was antigen driven was tested using repertoire sequencing. CD8+ T cell repertoire clonality was compared between some 12 healthy donors, around 14 Susac syndrome patients and around 15 multiple sclerosis patients.

Points on this clonotype: Its antigen target is currently unknown. The sample holds no much larger clone one base away, and base qualities are not on file.

Trimming takes 0 bases off V and 1 base off J; junction bases not matched to a gene: 6. Taken from cysteine to phenylalanine, the CDR3 has 16 residues. Only the CDR3 DNA is retained, 48 bases long and in frame from the first base. CDR1 and CDR2 are read off the germline V gene (reference sequence) as DFQATT and SNEGSKA. Study-level results and caveats: The study acknowledged that relatively few individuals were included in the TCR sequencing and HLA analysis.

RNA was extracted using the RNeasy kit, and roughly 0.5 to 1 microgram was reverse transcribed with random hexamers. The immunoSEQ multiplex PCR assay, which covers 54 Vbeta and 13 Jbeta segments, was used to amplify TCR beta CDR3 regions. Bias from PCR amplification was corrected by using a synthetic template baseline for primer optimization and for computational correction. The published analysis was carried out like this. Reads were annotated to V, D and J genes according to IMGT and were analyzed with immunoSEQ Analyzer, with only productive sequences retained. Clonality was computed as one minus Shannon entropy normalized by log2 of the number of productive unique sequences. For each patient and control, public and private clones were evaluated within the 100 most prevalent clones. Susac-specific clones were defined as absent from healthy and MS cohorts, over a thousand published viral clones and other ImmuneACCESS disease sequences. TCRdb trimmed public reads at Q25 via fastp, called clones via MiXCR and kept in-frame beta chains. Merged by CDR3 protein, the rows form single entries marked with the most common genes and DNA. What appears here as the V and J calls and clone size reflects TCRdb's work, not the paper's. Counted in this sample were approximately 100,000 distinct CDR3 sequences; 80% to 95% of them appeared once. Jointly, the top ten make up roughly 0.12% of the sample.

High-throughput TCR beta sequencing profiled peripheral blood CD8+ and CD4+ T cells from healthy donors, Susac syndrome patients and multiple sclerosis patients. Healthy donors were included as age- and sex-matched controls. Bulk CD8+ and CD4+ T cells were purified magnetically by negative isolation, whereas CD8+ TEMRA cells were enriched by FACS. Blood was collected in EDTA tubes and processed within 24 hours, with PBMCs isolated through density gradient centrifugation. PBMCs intended for TCR sequencing were frozen in liquid nitrogen and were later thawed in a 37 degrees C water bath. The sorted or isolated CD4+, CD8+ and CD8+ TEMRA cells reached a purity of at least 90%.

The receptor was isolated from a human donor in good health. The V and J segments used are TRBV20-1 and TRBJ1-1, with TRBD1 identical over 9 junction bases. The sequenced sample was CD8+ T cells from PBMCs. The DNA sequence is TGCAGTGCTAGAGATAGCACAGGGGGCCCGAACACTGAAGCTTTCTTT. It translates as CSARDSTGGPNTEAFF.